This entry features one T cell receptor beta chain sequence. Its target is unknown. The data were obtained in a study of siplizumab effects on memory and regulatory T cells. The V end lost 0 bases, the J end lost 0 bases, and 11 bases lay between the germline ends. Germline V gives CDR1 SGHTS, CDR2 YDEGEE. The CDR3 has 16 amino acids. Overall study results and limits: Alloreactive CD4+ clones that could be mapped were on average 68.8% Treg-derived with siplizumab, against roughly 27% in controls. Major contributors to the alloresponse seemed to be naive T cells, which also appeared more diverse than memory cells. Roughly 75-95% of proliferating CD4+ or CD8+ clones lacked an assignable naive or memory phenotype.

About 100,000 TCR templates per sample were assayed. TCRdb's copy holds only in-frame clones and misses some; the assay was immunoSEQ multiplex PCR. This sample has 90,000 to 110,000 clones; 85% to 95% occur once, and the top ten carry about 0.32%. This sequence originates from a human donor in good health. The chain uses TRBV5-8 and TRBJ2-3, with D tentatively TRBD1 (5 bases). The sample consisted of CD4+ T cells sorted from blood. CDR3 protein: CASSLGWGPSTDTQYF. CDR3 coding DNA: TGTGCCAGCAGCTTGGGATGGGGCCCTAGCACAGATACGCAGTATTTT. The variable domain in full, completed from reference TRBV5-8 and TRBJ2-3, reads EAGVTQSPTHLIKTRGQQATLRCSPISGHTSVYWYQQALGLGLQFLLWYDEGEERNRGNFPPRFSGRQFPNYSSELNVNALELEDSALYLCASSLGWGPSTDTQYFGPGTRLTVL.